This is a list of T cell receptor beta chains from one sample in a study of T-cell memory formation after mild COVID-19. TCRdb called the 5' RACE reads again in MiXCR, with one record for every CDR3 protein. The sample yields tens of thousands of distinct CDR3 sequences, roughly an eighth seen once. Sequencing input: PBMCs or a T cell subset sorted from them (not recorded which). These receptors were taken from a man in his late teens or twenties who had mild COVID-19 (a few samples of this study predate the infection). Cell type and time point are not known. Both conserved end residues are part of each CDR3. The D gene is left open where the match is weak. The listing skips clone size in some rows; elsewhere it reads once, few, many or a size class.

D: TRBD2; size: many; J: TRBJ2-5; V: TRBV7-3; CDR3: CASSPRTSGGMRETQYF; DNA: TGTGCCAGCAGCCCCCGGACTAGCGGGGGGATGAGAGAGACCCAGTACTTC
D: -; size: many; J: TRBJ1-3; V: TRBV4-3; CDR3: CASSHPPPRNTIYF; DNA: TGCGCCAGCAGCCACCCCCCGCCCCGAAACACCATATATTTT
D: TRBD1; size: -; J: TRBJ2-1; V: TRBV19; CDR3: CASSISGWDRDDEQFF; DNA: TGTGCCAGTAGTATTTCTGGATGGGACAGGGACGATGAGCAGTTCTTC
D: TRBD2; size: many; J: TRBJ2-5; V: TRBV12-3/TRBV12-4; CDR3: CASSFGLAGVQETQYF; DNA: TGTGCCAGCAGTTTCGGGCTAGCGGGGGTTCAAGAGACCCAGTACTTC
D: -; size: many; J: TRBJ1-3; V: TRBV15; CDR3: CATSRAAAAGNTIYF; DNA: TGTGCCACCAGCAGAGCCGCGGCAGCTGGAAACACCATATATTTT
D: -; size: many; J: TRBJ2-3; V: TRBV5-1; CDR3: CASSQRDQSTDTQYF; DNA: TGCGCCAGCAGCCAACGGGACCAAAGCACAGATACGCAGTATTTT
D: -; size: many; J: TRBJ1-1; V: TRBV5-1; CDR3: CASSLLLGKETEAFF; DNA: TGCGCCAGCAGTTTACTATTGGGAAAAGAGACTGAAGCTTTCTTT
D: -; size: many; J: TRBJ2-5; V: TRBV20-1; CDR3: CSAPTGGTQYF; DNA: TGCAGTGCGCCCACCGGGGGGACCCAGTACTTC
D: -; size: many; J: TRBJ1-1; V: TRBV11-2; CDR3: CASSLIVGRAFF; DNA: TGTGCCAGCAGCTTGATAGTCGGAAGAGCTTTCTTT
D: -; size: many; J: TRBJ1-3; V: TRBV20-1; CDR3: CSAREQELSGNTIYF; DNA: TGCAGTGCTAGAGAGCAGGAGCTATCTGGAAACACCATATATTTT
D: -; size: many; J: TRBJ2-7; V: TRBV3-2; CDR3: CASSWGQGNEQYF; DNA: -
D: -; size: few; J: TRBJ2-1; V: TRBV5-4; CDR3: CASSLEQSSYNEQFF; DNA: TGTGCCAGCAGCTTGGAACAGAGCTCCTACAATGAGCAGTTCTTC
D: -; size: many; J: TRBJ2-2; V: TRBV20-1; CDR3: CSARRGYNTGELFF; DNA: TGCAGTGCTAGAAGGGGGTACAACACCGGGGAGCTGTTTTTT
D: -; size: many; J: TRBJ1-1; V: TRBV20-1; CDR3: CSARGRLLTEAFF; DNA: TGCAGTGCTAGAGGTCGGTTATTGACTGAAGCTTTCTTT
D: -; size: many; J: TRBJ2-3; V: TRBV9; CDR3: CASSVSGATDTQYF; DNA: TGTGCCAGCAGCGTATCGGGGGCCACAGATACGCAGTATTTT
D: TRBD1; size: many; J: TRBJ1-6; V: TRBV20-1; CDR3: CSARGAGGFSPLHF; DNA: TGCAGTGCTAGGGGGGCAGGGGGTTTTTCACCCCTCCACTTT
D: -; size: -; J: TRBJ2-7; V: TRBV5-4; CDR3: CASSLYREGGEQYF; DNA: TGTGCCAGCAGCCTATACAGGGAGGGTGGCGAGCAGTACTTC
D: -; size: few; J: TRBJ1-1; V: TRBV19; CDR3: CASKKKPPGGPAGEAFF; DNA: TGTGCCAGTAAAAAAAAGCCCCCGGGGGGCCCAGCGGGTGAAGCTTTCTTT
D: -; size: many; J: TRBJ2-2; V: TRBV4-1; CDR3: CASSGIAAGNTGELFF; DNA: TGCGCCAGCAGCGGAATAGCGGCAGGGAACACCGGGGAGCTGTTTTTT
D: -; size: many; J: TRBJ2-2; V: TRBV24-1; CDR3: CATSDLLDRNTGELFF; DNA: TGTGCCACCAGTGATTTGTTGGACAGGAACACCGGGGAGCTGTTTTTT
D: TRBD1; size: many; J: TRBJ2-5; V: TRBV11-2; CDR3: CASTIRQGETQYF; DNA: TGTGCCAGCACCATTAGACAGGGAGAGACCCAGTACTTC
D: TRBD2; size: -; J: TRBJ2-7; V: TRBV18; CDR3: CASSPSAGGSYEQYF; DNA: TGTGCCAGCTCACCATCCGCGGGGGGGTCGTACGAGCAGTACTTC
D: -; size: many; J: TRBJ1-2; V: TRBV5-1; CDR3: CASSLEVAGQGYTF; DNA: TGCGCCAGCAGCTTGGAGGTAGCCGGGCAAGGCTACACCTTC
D: TRBD1; size: few; J: TRBJ2-3; V: TRBV10-3; CDR3: CAISLTGTGGADTQYF; DNA: TGTGCCATCAGCCTTACCGGGACAGGGGGCGCAGATACGCAGTATTTT
D: -; size: many; J: TRBJ2-5; V: TRBV27; CDR3: CASSSSGWETQYF; DNA: -
D: -; size: few; J: TRBJ1-1; V: TRBV2; CDR3: CASIGGGLNTEAFF; DNA: TGTGCCAGCATCGGGGGGGGGTTGAACACTGAAGCTTTCTTT
D: -; size: -; J: TRBJ1-4; V: TRBV25-1; CDR3: CASSGWTETNEKLFF; DNA: TGTGCCAGCAGTGGTTGGACGGAGACTAATGAAAAACTGTTTTTT
D: -; size: -; J: TRBJ1-5; V: TRBV28; CDR3: CASRVDGGNQPQHF; DNA: TGTGCCAGCAGAGTAGACGGGGGCAATCAGCCCCAGCATTTT
D: -; size: few; J: TRBJ2-7; V: TRBV5-4; CDR3: CASRTSETYEQYF; DNA: TGTGCCAGCAGGACCAGCGAGACCTACGAGCAGTACTTC
D: -; size: many; J: TRBJ1-1; V: TRBV5-1; CDR3: CASSPGHYMNTEAFF; DNA: TGCGCCAGCAGCCCGGGACATTATATGAACACTGAAGCTTTCTTT
D: -; size: -; J: TRBJ1-5; V: TRBV18; CDR3: CASSPQAYQPQHF; DNA: TGTGCCAGCTCACCCCAGGCCTATCAGCCCCAGCATTTT
D: -; size: -; J: TRBJ2-7; V: TRBV20-1; CDR3: CSARDPKIDYEQYF; DNA: TGCAGTGCTAGAGACCCGAAAATTGACTACGAGCAGTACTTC
D: -; size: many; J: TRBJ2-2; V: TRBV29-1; CDR3: CSVDKLDTGELFF; DNA: TGCAGCGTTGACAAACTCGACACCGGGGAGCTGTTTTTT
D: TRBD2; size: many; J: TRBJ2-3; V: TRBV27; CDR3: CASTLKGELAGRRTDTQYF; DNA: TGTGCCAGCACCCTGAAGGGGGAACTAGCGGGACGTCGCACAGATACGCAGTATTTT
D: TRBD2; size: many; J: TRBJ2-3; V: TRBV20-1; CDR3: CSARDYGSGATTDTQYF; DNA: TGCAGTGCTAGAGATTACGGTAGCGGGGCCACCACAGATACGCAGTATTTT
D: TRBD2; size: many; J: TRBJ2-1; V: TRBV7-9; CDR3: CASSLALAGSYNEQFF; DNA: TGTGCCAGCAGCTTAGCACTAGCGGGTTCCTACAATGAGCAGTTCTTC
D: -; size: many; J: TRBJ1-1; V: TRBV10-3; CDR3: CAISEIRSHTEAFF; DNA: TGTGCCATCAGTGAAATAAGGTCTCACACTGAAGCTTTCTTT
D: -; size: -; J: TRBJ2-1; V: TRBV5-6; CDR3: CASSLDENNEQFF; DNA: TGTGCCAGCAGCTTGGACGAGAACAATGAGCAGTTCTTC
D: -; size: many; J: TRBJ1-5; V: TRBV2; CDR3: CASSGQVGNQPQHF; DNA: TGTGCCAGCAGTGGACAGGTGGGCAATCAGCCCCAGCATTTT
D: TRBD1; size: few; J: TRBJ2-1; V: TRBV10-3; CDR3: CAISETYEGAAEQFF; DNA: TGTGCCATCAGTGAGACATATGAGGGGGCGGCTGAGCAGTTCTTC
D: -; size: many; J: TRBJ2-2; V: TRBV23-1; CDR3: CASSHTGELFF; DNA: TGCGCCAGCAGTCACACCGGGGAGCTGTTTTTT
D: TRBD2; size: many; J: TRBJ2-5; V: TRBV11-2; CDR3: CASSLDGSGGETQYF; DNA: TGTGCCAGCAGCTTAGATGGTAGCGGGGGAGAGACCCAGTACTTC
D: TRBD1; size: -; J: TRBJ1-1; V: TRBV4-1; CDR3: CASSQTGGAGNTEAFF; DNA: TGCGCCAGCAGCCAAACAGGGGGCGCGGGGAACACTGAAGCTTTCTTT
D: -; size: many; J: TRBJ2-1; V: TRBV5-1; CDR3: CASSLEQGNEQFF; DNA: TGCGCCAGCAGCTTGGAACAGGGTAATGAGCAGTTCTTC
D: TRBD2; size: many; J: TRBJ2-5; V: TRBV6-1; CDR3: CASRTSGGHGGETQYF; DNA: TGTGCCAGCAGGACTAGCGGGGGCCATGGGGGAGAGACCCAGTACTTC
D: -; size: many; J: TRBJ1-3; V: TRBV7-2; CDR3: CASSQRGDGNTIYF; DNA: TGTGCCAGCAGTCAGAGGGGTGATGGAAACACCATATATTTT
D: -; size: many; J: TRBJ1-4; V: TRBV7-8; CDR3: CASSINWGEKLFF; DNA: TGTGCCAGCAGTATTAACTGGGGTGAAAAACTGTTTTTT
D: TRBD2; size: many; J: TRBJ2-1; V: TRBV6-6; CDR3: CASSYDGGEQFF; DNA: TGTGCCAGCAGTTACGACGGGGGGGAGCAGTTCTTC
D: TRBD1; size: -; J: TRBJ2-7; V: TRBV12-5; CDR3: CASGSGDRIYEQYF; DNA: TGTGCTAGTGGTTCGGGGGACAGGATATACGAGCAGTACTTC
D: TRBD1; size: many; J: TRBJ2-5; V: TRBV18; CDR3: CASSPGGDRVETQYF; DNA: TGTGCCAGCTCACCAGGGGGCGACAGGGTAGAGACCCAGTACTTC
D: TRBD1; size: many; J: TRBJ1-4; V: TRBV7-9; CDR3: CASSLRGGAPTNEKLFF; DNA: TGTGCCAGCAGCTTAAGAGGGGGCGCCCCAACTAATGAAAAACTGTTTTTT
D: TRBD1; size: many; J: TRBJ1-1; V: TRBV29-1; CDR3: CSVVGTDYTEAFF; DNA: TGCAGCGTTGTGGGGACAGATTACACTGAAGCTTTCTTT
D: TRBD2; size: many; J: TRBJ2-5; V: TRBV7-8; CDR3: CASSQRPSSGVKETQYF; DNA: TGTGCCAGCAGCCAACGCCCCTCTAGCGGGGTAAAGGAGACCCAGTACTTC